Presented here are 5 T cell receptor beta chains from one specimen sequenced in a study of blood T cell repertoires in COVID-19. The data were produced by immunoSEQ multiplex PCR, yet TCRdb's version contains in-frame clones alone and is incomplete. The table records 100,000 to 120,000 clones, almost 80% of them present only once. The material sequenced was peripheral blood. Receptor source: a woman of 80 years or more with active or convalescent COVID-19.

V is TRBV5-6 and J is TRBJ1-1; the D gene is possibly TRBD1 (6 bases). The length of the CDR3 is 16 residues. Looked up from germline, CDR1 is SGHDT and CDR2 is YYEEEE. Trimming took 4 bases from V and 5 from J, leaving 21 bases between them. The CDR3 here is CASSLGPRGPRTEAFF. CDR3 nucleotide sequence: TGTGCCAGCAGCCTCGGTCCGCGGGGGCCTAGGACTGAAGCTTTCTTT. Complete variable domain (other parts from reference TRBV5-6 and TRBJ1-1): DAGVTQSPTHLIKTRGQQVTLRCSPKSGHDTVSWYQQALGQGPQFIFQYYEEEERQRGNFPDRFSGHQFPNYSSELNVNALLLGDSALYLCASSLGPRGPRTEAFFGQGTRLTVV.

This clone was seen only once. CDR3 sequence reads: CASTRTTNEQFF. DNA of the CDR3: TGCGCCAGCACACGGACTACAAATGAGCAGTTCTTC. The chain couples TRBV10-2 to TRBJ2-1; D might be TRBD2 (6 bases). The ends were cut back, 7 bases at V and 7 bases at J, with 11 bases in the middle. Germline-derived CDR1 and CDR2 are WSHSY and SAAADI. The CDR3 has 12 amino acids.

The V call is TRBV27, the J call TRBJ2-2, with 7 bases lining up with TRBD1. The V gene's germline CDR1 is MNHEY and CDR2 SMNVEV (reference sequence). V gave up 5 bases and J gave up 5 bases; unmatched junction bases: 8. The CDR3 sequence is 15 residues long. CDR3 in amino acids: CASSRQGWRTGELFF. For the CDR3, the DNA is TGTGCCAGCAGTCGACAGGGCTGGCGTACCGGGGAGCTGTTTTTT.

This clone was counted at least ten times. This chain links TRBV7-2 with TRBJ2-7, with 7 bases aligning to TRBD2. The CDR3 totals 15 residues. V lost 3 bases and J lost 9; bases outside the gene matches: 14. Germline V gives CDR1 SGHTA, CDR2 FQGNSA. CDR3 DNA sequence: TGTGCCAGCAGCTTGCAAGCGGGACTTTTGGGTGGGCAGTACTTC. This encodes CASSLQAGLLGGQYF.

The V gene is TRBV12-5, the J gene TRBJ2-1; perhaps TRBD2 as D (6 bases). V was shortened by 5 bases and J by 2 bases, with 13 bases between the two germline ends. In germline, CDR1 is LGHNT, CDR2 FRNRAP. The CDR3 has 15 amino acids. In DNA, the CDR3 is TGTGCTAGTGGTCTTAGCGGCCTCCCCTACAATGAGCAGTTCTTC. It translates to CASGLSGLPYNEQFF.